The 13 T cell receptor beta chains below were found in one sample sequenced in a study of T cells in Graves' hyperthyroidism and ophthalmopathy. RNA transcripts provided the source from which TCR beta CDR3 regions were amplified. The TCR CDR3 was amplified in a first-round RT-PCR using the HTBI primer set. Each CDR3 protein is one row after TCRdb ran MiXCR on the multiplex PCR reads. The table includes some 340,000 distinct CDR3 sequences, roughly 15% detected once. The sample comprised blood. These receptors all stem from a middle-aged woman with Graves' ophthalmopathy.

This clonotype came up many times. V gene TRBV12-3 or TRBV12-4 combines with J gene TRBJ1-2, with TRBD1 identical over 7 bases. V trimming: 3 bases; J trimming: 5 bases; junction bases outside the gene matches: 3. The CDR3 is made up of 13 amino acids. CDR3 in DNA: TGTGCCAGCAGTTTCTCAGGGGGATATGGCTACACCTTC. Translating it yields CASSFSGGYGYTF.

The chain combines TRBV19 with TRBJ2-1; 11 bases fit TRBD2. The germline V gene has CDR1 LNHDA and CDR2 SQIVND (reference sequence). The CDR3 contains 15 residues. Germline trimming cut 5 bases from V and 5 bases from J; bases unmatched to any gene: 5. The DNA of the CDR3 is TGTGCCAGTAGTTTTAGCGGGGGGGTCAACAATGAGCAGTTCTTC. This sequence encodes CASSFSGGVNNEQFF. The full variable domain, its missing parts supplied by reference TRBV19 and TRBJ2-1, is DGGITQSPKYLFRKEGQNVTLSCEQNLNHDAMYWYRQDPGQGLRLIYYSQIVNDFQKGDIAEGYSVSREKKESFPLTVTSAQKNPTAFYLCASSFSGGVNNEQFFGPGTRLTVL.

This chain links TRBV5-1 with TRBJ2-2; D may match TRBD1 or TRBD2 (6 bases each). The germline V gene encodes CDR1 SGHRS and CDR2 YFSETQ. CDR3 size: 17 residues. V was trimmed by 0 bases and J by 5 bases, leaving 17 bases between them. For the CDR3, the DNA is TGCGCCAGCAGCTTGGCTGGACCGGGGGCGGGGACCGGGGAGCTGTTTTTT. Protein sequence: CASSLAGPGAGTGELFF.

There are many counts of this clonotype. The chain couples TRBV30 to TRBJ1-1; D remains ambiguous. This CDR3 spans 13 amino acids. CDR1 is GTSNPN, CDR2 SVGIG, per germline (reference sequence). Deletions cut 5 bases from V and 3 bases from J, with 13 bases between. CDR3 in DNA: TGTGCCTGGGCACACAACAGTGACACTGAAGCTTTCTTT. Translating it yields CAWAHNSDTEAFF.

The table lists this clonotype with a few counts. The CDR3 DNA follows: TGCAGTGCTAGGGGGCAGGGTGGGGAAAAACTGTTTTTT. Translation gives CSARGQGGEKLFF. The rearrangement links TRBV20-1 to TRBJ1-4; a weak D match, TRBD1 (5 bases). The germline CDR1 and CDR2 sequences are DFQATT and SNEGSKA (reference sequence). This CDR3 has 13 amino acids. The ends were cut back, 3 bases at V and 8 bases at J, with 13 bases in the middle.

This clonotype was counted many times. This rearrangement joins TRBV11-1 to TRBJ2-3; D uncertain. This CDR3 is 16 amino acids long. V gave up 4 bases and J gave up 2 bases, with 16 bases separating them. Germline CDR1 is SGHAT and CDR2 is FQDESV (reference sequence). In DNA, the CDR3 is TGTGCCAGCAGCTCACAACTCGGTCAGCCCACAGATACGCAGTATTTT. This translates into CASSSQLGQPTDTQYF.

This clonotype was found a few times. V and J are TRBV4-2 and TRBJ1-1; a weak D match, TRBD1 (5 bases). Germline CDR1 is LGHNA and CDR2 is YNFKEQ. The CDR3 length is 11 residues. Trimming pared 6 bases from V and 6 bases from J, leaving 8 bases between. CDR3 residues: CASRVGAEAFF. The CDR3 bases are TGTGCCAGCAGGGTAGGGGCTGAAGCTTTCTTT.

This clonotype was seen only a few times. The chain couples TRBV25-1 to TRBJ2-1, with D hard to call. Germline-derived CDR1 and CDR2 are MGHDK and SYGVNS. Between the trimmed V and J ends, which lost 2 bases and 1 base, there was a span of 12 bases. CDR3 length equals 16 residues. The CDR3 here is CASSEVAQESYNEQFF. The CDR3 DNA is TGTGCCAGCAGTGAAGTCGCCCAGGAATCCTACAATGAGCAGTTCTTC.

This clonotype was seen repeatedly, ten times or more. The chain links TRBV29-1 to TRBJ2-1, with D perhaps matching TRBD2 (6 bases). CDR3 size: 15 residues. CDR1 is SQVTM and CDR2 is ANQGSEA in the germline V gene. Deletions cut 1 base from V and 2 bases from J, with 12 bases between. CDR3 in amino acids: CSVEGFSGTYNEQFF. The CDR3 DNA is TGCAGCGTTGAAGGGTTTAGCGGCACCTACAATGAGCAGTTCTTC.

The V gene is TRBV7-2, the J gene TRBJ1-6, with TRBD1 as a possible D gene (6 bases). Trimming took 1 base from V and 6 from J, leaving 16 bases between them. The CDR3 sequence is 17 residues long. CDR1 is SGHTA, CDR2 FQGNSA, per germline. The CDR3 loop reads CASSLGTYRAGNSPLHF. The CDR3 region has the DNA TGTGCCAGCAGCTTAGGAACTTACAGGGCGGGTAATTCACCCCTCCACTTT.

In its sample, this clonotype was seen many times. The V call is TRBV28, the J call TRBJ2-3, with D uncertain. The CDR3 is 14 residues long. Germline CDR1 reads MDHEN; CDR2 reads SYDVKM. The V gene lost 5 bases and the J gene lost 4 bases, with 13 bases spanning the gap. CDR3 nucleotides: TGTGCCAGCAGTCGGCCCTCCTCCCCAGATACGCAGTATTTT. It specifies CASSRPSSPDTQYF.

Many counts were recorded for this clonotype. This chain uses TRBV5-1 with TRBJ1-1; tentatively, D is TRBD1 (5 bases). The CDR3 sequence is 14 residues long. Germline lookup yields CDR1 SGHRS and CDR2 YFSETQ. Trimming stripped 0 bases from V and 2 bases from J, with 8 bases between. CDR3 sequence: CASSLEGENTEAFF. The CDR3 DNA reads as TGCGCCAGCAGCTTGGAAGGGGAAAACACTGAAGCTTTCTTT.

Comment on this clonotype: Compared with germline, one end of the junction differs, possibly owing to a read error. This sequence joins TRBV7-9 and TRBJ2-3; a possible D gene is TRBD2 (6 bases). The germline gives CDR1 SEHNR, CDR2 FQNEAQ (reference sequence). The CDR3 sequence is 14 residues long. The CDR3 coding sequence is TGTGCCAGCAGCTTGGAGGGTTTGGCAGATACGCAGAATTTT. Protein product: CASSLEGLADTQNF.